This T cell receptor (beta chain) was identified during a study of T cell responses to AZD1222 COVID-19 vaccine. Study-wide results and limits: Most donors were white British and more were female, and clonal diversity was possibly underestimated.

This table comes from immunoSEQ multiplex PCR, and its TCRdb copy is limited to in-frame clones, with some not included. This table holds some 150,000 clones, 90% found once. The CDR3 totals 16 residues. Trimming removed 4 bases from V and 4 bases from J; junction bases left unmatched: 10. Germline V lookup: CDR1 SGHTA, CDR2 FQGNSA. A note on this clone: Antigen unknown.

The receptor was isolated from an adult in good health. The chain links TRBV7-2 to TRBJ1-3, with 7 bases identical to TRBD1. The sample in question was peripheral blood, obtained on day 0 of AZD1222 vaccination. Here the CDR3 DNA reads TGTGCCAGCAGCTCGGAGGGGGCACTTTCCGGAAACACCATATATTTT. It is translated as CASSSEGALSGNTIYF.